This entry is about one T cell receptor (beta chain). The data stem from a study of blood T cell repertoires in COVID-19. For the study at large: Samples taken during acute and convalescent COVID-19 were collected in the United States, Italy and Spain. The analysed material was cDNA or gDNA that came from T cells, B-cell-depleted T cells, or PBMCs.

Original analysis: Reference gene primer amplification gave estimated nucleated cell counts. This table comes from immunoSEQ multiplex PCR, and its TCRdb copy is limited to in-frame clones, with some not included. That table gives V, J and clone size, and the DNA gave D and trimming. The sample has approximately 300,000 clones, 80% to 90% seen once. Germline assignment: CDR1 GTSNPN and CDR2 SVGIG (reference sequence). The CDR3 loop spans 13 amino acids. This receptor was taken from a woman in her 50s with acute or convalescent COVID-19. The genes are TRBV30 and TRBJ2-2, with D tentatively TRBD1 (5 bases). The specimen was peripheral blood. The DNA for the CDR3 is TGTGCAACAAGGGGCTATAACACCGGGGAGCTGTTTTTT. It specifies CATRGYNTGELFF.